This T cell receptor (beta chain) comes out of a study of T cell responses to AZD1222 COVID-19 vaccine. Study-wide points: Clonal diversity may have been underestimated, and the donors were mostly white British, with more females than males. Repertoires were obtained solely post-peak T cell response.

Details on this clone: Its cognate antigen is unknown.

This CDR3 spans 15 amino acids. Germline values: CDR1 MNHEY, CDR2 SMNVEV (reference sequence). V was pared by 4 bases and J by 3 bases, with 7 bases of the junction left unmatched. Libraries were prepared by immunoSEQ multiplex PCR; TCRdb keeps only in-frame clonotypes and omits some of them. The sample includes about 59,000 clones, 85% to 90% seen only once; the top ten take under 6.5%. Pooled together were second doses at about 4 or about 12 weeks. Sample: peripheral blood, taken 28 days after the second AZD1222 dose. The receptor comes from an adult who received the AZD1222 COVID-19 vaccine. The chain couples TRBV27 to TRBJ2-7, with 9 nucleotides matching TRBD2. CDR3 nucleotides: TGTGCCAGCAGTTCCTCGGGAGCGGGAGGCTACGAGCAGTACTTC. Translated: CASSSSGAGGYEQYF.